This T cell receptor (beta chain) was identified in a study of Graves' ophthalmopathy and Graves' hyperthyroidism. On the study more broadly: Researchers obtained peripheral blood at initial diagnosis, before any treatment had begun.

Per the germline V gene, CDR1 is SQVTM and CDR2 is ANQGSEA. V was pared by 1 base and J by 1 base, with 11 bases between. The CDR3 contains 14 residues. This clonotype was seen repeatedly, ten times or more. The sequenced template was RNA, covering the TCR beta CDR3 region. RT-PCR with HTBI primers came first, then second-round multiplex PCR. Each CDR3 protein gets one entry after TCRdb re-called the multiplex PCR reads with MiXCR. The sample has roughly 480,000 distinct CDR3 sequences, about 15% seen once. Ophthalmopathy donors were characterized by moderate-to-severe activity, CAS of at least 3, NOSPECS of at least 4, and duration under 3 months. PBMCs originated in 8.5 to 10 ml of fresh peripheral blood.

The chain is built from TRBV29-1 and TRBJ2-7, with D possibly called TRBD1 or TRBD2 (5 bases each). The sequence derives from a woman between 25 and 40 years old with Graves' ophthalmopathy. Sequencing was carried out using blood. The CDR3 DNA follows: TGCAGCGTTGAAGTAGGCAGGGAGTCCTACGAGCAGTACTTC. This encodes CSVEVGRESYEQYF.